These 22 T cell receptor beta chains were sequenced from one sample in a study of cytomegalovirus exposure and HLA in healthy donors. With 60 Vbeta and 13 Jbeta primers, the PCR was carried out. Sequencing was performed with immunoSEQ multiplex PCR; in TCRdb, only in-frame clones are kept and a portion is missing. Its listing shows just over 40,000 clones. Input material: PBMCs. These receptors came from a man aged 25 to 45 in good health and CMV-seronegative.

The chain is built from TRBV11-2 and TRBJ1-1; maybe TRBD1 (6 bases). Trimming took off 1 base at V and 3 bases at J, with 18 bases between the two ends. The germline V gene encodes CDR1 SGHAT and CDR2 FQNNGV. The CDR3 runs 17 residues. The CDR3 nucleotides read TGTGCCAGCAGCTTAGTCGCAGGGGTCGGTACGTACACTGAAGCTTTCTTT. Residues: CASSLVAGVGTYTEAFF.

The J gene is TRBJ2-7, the V gene TRBV5-1; TRBD2 aligns across 11 bases. Per the germline V gene, CDR1 is SGHRS and CDR2 is YFSETQ. V dropped 5 bases and J dropped 3; count of bases not matched to a gene: 7. The CDR3 spans 15 residues. As DNA, the CDR3 is TGCGCCAGCAGGCCCGTGGGACTAGCGGTCTACGAGCAGTACTTC. This gives the protein CASRPVGLAVYEQYF.

The chain recombines TRBV9 with TRBJ1-1; 9 positions agree with TRBD1. Germline assignment: CDR1 SGDLS and CDR2 YYNGEE. The CDR3 totals 14 residues. V trimming: 4 bases; J trimming: 8 bases; junction bases outside the gene matches: 9. CDR3 region: CASSRQGGYGEAFF. In DNA form, the CDR3 reads TGTGCCAGCAGCAGACAGGGGGGGTACGGAGAAGCTTTCTTT.

V usage is TRBV4-3 and J usage is TRBJ1-6; tentatively, D is TRBD1 (6 bases). Germline lookup yields CDR1 LGHNA and CDR2 YSLEER. Trimming pared 0 bases from V and 8 bases from J, leaving 11 bases between. The CDR3 has 15 amino acids. CDR3 nucleotides: TGCGCCAGCAGCCAAGAAGGGGACAACTATTCACCCCTCCACTTT. Protein: CASSQEGDNYSPLHF.

The chain is built from TRBV10-1 and TRBJ2-1; 10 positions agree with TRBD1. In germline, CDR1 is WNHNN, CDR2 SYGVQD (reference sequence). The CDR3 consists of 12 residues. Losses at the gene ends were 6 bases for V and 15 bases for J; bases not matched to a gene: 8. The CDR3 protein is CASSPDRGRRFF. The CDR3 nucleotides are TGCGCCAGCAGCCCCGACAGGGGGCGACGGTTCTTC.

Turning to this clone: Germline and junction disagree at one end, which may indicate a read error. The sample has other DNA sequences that encode this CDR3 too. The V call is TRBV4-2, the J call TRBJ1-6; no firm D call. CDR1 and CDR2 (germline): LGHNA, YNFKEQ. CDR3 length: 16 residues. In DNA form, the CDR3 reads TGTGCCAGCAGCCAAGAGGTTCGGGTGAGAAATTCACCCCTACACTTT. This encodes CASSQEVRVRNSPLHF.

J is TRBJ2-2 and V is TRBV29-1, with 11 bases aligning to TRBD1. The J segment lost 3 bases and the V segment lost 7 bases, leaving 4 bases of the junction unmatched. CDR1 is SQVTM and CDR2 is ANQGSEA in the germline V gene. The CDR3 covers 14 residues. In nucleotides, the CDR3 is TGCAGCGGCGGGACAGGGGGGGACACCGGGGAGCTGTTTTTT. As protein: CSGGTGGDTGELFF.

The chain combines TRBV5-1 with TRBJ2-1; D not certain. The CDR3 has 15 amino acids. V shed 0 bases and J shed 3 bases, with 10 bases lying between them. Germline V gene lookup returns CDR1 SGHRS and CDR2 YFSETQ. The CDR3 loop is CASSLGLRLYNEQFF. CDR3 DNA: TGCGCCAGCAGCTTGGGGTTGCGGCTCTACAATGAGCAGTTCTTC.

This rearrangement joins TRBV5-6 to TRBJ2-2; 8 bases are shared with TRBD1. Trimming cost V 5 bases and J 3 bases; bases outside gene matches: 6. The length of the CDR3 is 15 residues. Germline V gene data show CDR1 as SGHDT and CDR2 as YYEEEE. CDR3 in amino acids: CASRPGQEYTGELFF. CDR3 sequence (DNA): TGTGCCAGCAGACCGGGACAGGAGTACACCGGGGAGCTGTTTTTT.

The rearrangement joins TRBV6-1 to TRBJ1-1; 9 bases map to TRBD1. The germline V gene has CDR1 MNHNS and CDR2 SASEGT. The CDR3 loop spans 14 amino acids. Trimming took 6 bases from V and 4 from J; bases not matched to a gene: 6. The CDR3 is CASSLGQGPTEAFF. Here the CDR3 DNA reads TGTGCCAGCAGCCTAGGACAGGGGCCCACTGAAGCTTTCTTT.

The rearrangement links TRBV30 to TRBJ2-3; 7 bases line up with TRBD1. Germline CDR1 and CDR2: GTSNPN and SVGIG (reference sequence). J was trimmed by 2 bases and V by 5 bases; bases with no gene match: 4. The CDR3 extends over 13 amino acids. In DNA form, the CDR3 reads TGTGCCTGGTCGGGACAGAACACAGATACGCAGTATTTT. Amino acid sequence: CAWSGQNTDTQYF. The complete variable domain, with remaining parts taken from reference TRBV30 and TRBJ2-3, reads SQTIHQWPATLVQPVGSPLSLECTVEGTSNPNLYWYRQAAGRGLQLLFYSVGIGQISSEVPQNLSASRPQDRQFILSSKKLLLSDSGFYLCAWSGQNTDTQYFGPGTRLTVL.

This chain uses TRBV6-1 with TRBJ1-4; the D is unclear. Germline-derived CDR1 and CDR2 are MNHNS and SASEGT. The V end lost 4 bases, the J end lost 6 bases, and 15 bases lay between the germline ends. This CDR3 region has 15 residues. CDR3 region: CASSASWRHDEKLFF. The CDR3 DNA reads TGTGCCAGCAGTGCTTCTTGGAGGCATGATGAAAAACTGTTTTTT.

The chain links TRBV5-6 to TRBJ2-5; 7 bases fit TRBD2. The trim removed 0 bases at V and 3 bases at J, leaving 5 bases unmatched. The CDR3 length is 15 residues. Germline CDR1 SGHDT, CDR2 YYEEEE. The CDR3 region has the DNA TGTGCCAGCAGCTTGGAGTGGGGAGGGGAAGAGACCCAGTACTTC. Its protein is CASSLEWGGEETQYF.

This chain connects TRBV10-3 to TRBJ1-2; D is undetermined. Trimming took off 2 bases at V and 0 bases at J, with 7 bases between the two ends. The CDR3 is made up of 14 amino acids. The germline gives CDR1 ENHRY, CDR2 SYGVKD. The CDR3 nucleotides are TGTGCCATCAGTGAGGCTGGGCCTAACTATGGCTACACCTTC. Its translation: CAISEAGPNYGYTF.

The chain has TRBV20-1 and TRBJ2-1; TRBD1 agrees at 11 bases. This CDR3 is built from 11 residues. The germline V gene has CDR1 DFQATT and CDR2 SNEGSKA (reference sequence). Trimming at V came to 3 bases and at J to 16 bases, leaving 5 bases not matched to a gene. The DNA of the CDR3 is TGCAGTGCTAGGGGGACAGGGGGATTTTTCTTC. It specifies CSARGTGGFFF.

The rearrangement links TRBV2 to TRBJ1-2, with D perhaps matching TRBD1 (5 bases). CDR1 SNHLY and CDR2 FYNNEI come from the germline V gene. Trimming pared 6 bases from V and 4 bases from J, leaving 9 bases between. The CDR3 is 12 residues long. The CDR3 sequence: CASREGIYGYTF. CDR3 in DNA: TGTGCCAGCAGGGAGGGGATCTATGGCTACACCTTC.

The chain is built from TRBV5-6 and TRBJ2-7, with D tentatively TRBD1 (6 bases). The CDR3 runs 14 residues. The germline CDR1 and CDR2 sequences are SGHDT and YYEEEE. Trimming removed 0 bases at V and 1 base at J, with 8 bases between. CDR3 loop: CASSLGQGSYEQYF. For the CDR3, the DNA is TGTGCCAGCAGCTTGGGGCAGGGGTCCTACGAGCAGTACTTC.

J is TRBJ2-1 and V is TRBV7-9; a weak D match, TRBD2 (5 bases). V lost 0 bases to trimming and J lost 10 bases, with 13 bases between them. CDR3 length: 14 residues. Per the germline V gene, CDR1 is SEHNR and CDR2 is FQNEAQ (reference sequence). The CDR3 sequence is CASSLATLAEEQFF. Here the CDR3 DNA reads TGTGCCAGCAGCTTAGCGACGCTAGCTGAGGAGCAGTTCTTC.

The rearrangement links TRBV7-6 to TRBJ1-1; 7 bases fit TRBD1. The germline V gene has CDR1 SGHVS and CDR2 FNYEAQ. The V segment lost 6 bases and the J segment 1 base; nucleotides outside the gene matches: 5. The CDR3 is 14 amino acids. The CDR3 loop reads CASRPGQRNTEAFF. CDR3 coding DNA: TGTGCCAGCAGGCCGGGACAGCGGAACACTGAAGCTTTCTTT.

The chain employs TRBV5-1 and TRBJ1-1; 10 bases line up with TRBD1. With 4 bases clipped from V and 1 base from J, the junction kept 7 bases outside the gene matches. Germline values: CDR1 SGHRS, CDR2 YFSETQ. This CDR3 contains 16 residues. The DNA for the CDR3 is TGCGCCAGCAGCCCCGGGACAGGGGCTACGAACACTGAAGCTTTCTTT. Its protein product is CASSPGTGATNTEAFF.

The DNA for the CDR3 is TGCAGCGTCAGGACAGGGGTCGCCTACGAGCAGTACTTC. As protein: CSVRTGVAYEQYF. The rearrangement links TRBV29-1 to TRBJ2-7; 9 bases are a match to TRBD1. The CDR3 covers 13 residues. The V and J ends lost 6 bases and 2 bases, in that order; junction bases with no gene match: 5. Looked up from germline, CDR1 is SQVTM and CDR2 is ANQGSEA.

The chain uses TRBV4-1 and TRBJ1-2; 7 bases fit TRBD1. CDR1 is MGHRA and CDR2 is YSYEKL in the germline V gene. V shed 8 bases, J shed 8 bases, and the junction held 20 bases outside the gene matches. This CDR3 comprises 16 residues. CDR3 nucleotides: TGCGCCAGCTCGCCCTTGATTCACAGGGGAGGTAACGGCTACACCTTC. Its protein product is CASSPLIHRGGNGYTF.